This section outlines one T cell receptor beta chain sequence together with its context. This specimen comes from a study of blood T cell repertoires in COVID-19. The CDR3 spans 16 residues. Between the trimmed V and J ends, which lost 6 bases and 0 bases, there was a span of 16 bases. Germline CDR1 is MNHEY and CDR2 is SVGEGT. The repertoire was sequenced with immunoSEQ multiplex PCR; TCRdb's copy has only in-frame clones and lacks some. The table includes around 150,000 clones, 75% to 90% detected once. Sequencing was carried out using peripheral blood. The chain combines TRBV6-2 or TRBV6-3 with TRBJ2-3; D possibly corresponds to TRBD2 (6 bases). This clonotype was obtained from a woman aged 80 or over with active or convalescent COVID-19. CDR3: CASSPPGRDSTDTQYF. CDR3 nucleotides: TGTGCCAGCAGCCCCCCCGGGCGGGATAGCACAGATACGCAGTATTTT.